These 21 T cell receptor beta chains originate from one sample sequenced in a study of T cells in tuberculosis. TCRdb keeps only in-frame clones here, not all; method: immunoSEQ multiplex PCR. The sample includes 29,000 or so clones, about 91% of them seen just once. The time point denotes: new active TB diagnosis, blood taken before or within 7 days of starting treatment. The sequencing here drew on PBMCs, taken at tuberculosis diagnosis. The receptors come from an adult with tuberculosis.

The chain carries TRBV7-3 and TRBJ2-3; D is uncertain. There are 14 residues in the CDR3. With 3 bases removed from V and 2 bases from J, the gap between germline ends came to 9 bases. Germline V gene sequence: CDR1 SGHTA, CDR2 FQGTGA. CDR3 region: CASSFSSATDTQYF. CDR3 bases: TGTGCCAGCAGCTTTTCTAGTGCCACAGATACGCAGTATTTT.

The chain employs TRBV7-3 and TRBJ2-3, with a possible D match to TRBD1 (5 bases). Trimming took 1 base from V and 6 from J, leaving 8 bases between them. The CDR3 totals 13 residues. CDR1 and CDR2 (germline): SGHTA, FQGTGA. CDR3: CASSLRQGDTQYF. In nucleotides, the CDR3 is TGTGCCAGCAGCTTAAGGCAGGGCGATACGCAGTATTTT.

The chain employs TRBV5-4 and TRBJ2-1, with unresolved D. Germline-derived CDR1 and CDR2 are SGHNT and YYREEE (reference sequence). CDR3 length: 13 amino acids. The germline V and J ends were trimmed by 0 bases and 5 bases, with 6 bases remaining between them. CDR3 residues: CASSLVENNEQFF. The CDR3 DNA reads as TGTGCCAGCAGCTTGGTCGAGAACAATGAGCAGTTCTTC. Full variable domain (outside the CDR3, taken from reference TRBV5-4 and TRBJ2-1): ETGVTQSPTHLIKTRGQQVTLRCSSQSGHNTVSWYQQALGQGPQFIFQYYREEENGRGNFPPRFSGLQFPNYSSELNVNALELDDSALYLCASSLVENNEQFFGPGTRLTVL.

The chain is built from TRBV19 and TRBJ2-7, with 10 bases aligning to TRBD2. CDR1 and CDR2 (germline): LNHDA, SQIVND (reference sequence). The trim removed 9 bases at V and 2 bases at J, leaving 7 bases unmatched. This CDR3 comprises 14 residues. CDR3 nucleotides: TGTGCCAGCCGAGGTCTAGCGGGGGCCTACGAGCAGTACTTC. Protein sequence: CASRGLAGAYEQYF.

Concerning this clone: At one of its ends the junction is not consistent with the germline gene, which may arise from a read error. This sequence joins TRBV30 and TRBJ2-4; 9 nucleotides align to TRBD2. The CDR3 consists of 17 residues. Germline V lookup: CDR1 GTSNPN, CDR2 SVGIG (reference sequence). CDR3 sequence: CAWSSGVGVAGVADLDF. The CDR3 DNA is TGTGCCTGGAGTTCGGGCGTAGGGGTAGCGGGAGTGGCTGATCTGGACTTC.

The chain has TRBV13 and TRBJ2-1; D is perhaps TRBD1 (6 bases). The germline V gene encodes CDR1 PRHDT and CDR2 FYEKMQ (reference sequence). V lost 5 bases and J lost 7, with 21 bases in between. The CDR3 contains 16 residues. CDR3 sequence: CASSLHVGEGENEQFF. The CDR3 DNA follows: TGTGCCAGCAGCCTCCACGTGGGAGAGGGGGAAAATGAGCAGTTCTTC.

V is TRBV2 and J is TRBJ1-2, with D perhaps matching TRBD1 (5 bases). Germline V gene lookup returns CDR1 SNHLY and CDR2 FYNNEI. The CDR3 consists of 14 residues. Trimming removed 3 bases at V and 6 bases at J, with 14 bases between. As DNA, the CDR3 is TGTGCCAGCAGTGATTCCAGGGAAGTGGATGGCTACACCTTC. Protein sequence: CASSDSREVDGYTF.

This clone was counted once. The chain has TRBV4-1 and TRBJ2-5; possible D gene TRBD2, 6 bases. Germline loops: CDR1 MGHRA, CDR2 YSYEKL. The CDR3 spans 16 residues. Trimming pared 4 bases from V and 4 bases from J, leaving 19 bases between. The CDR3 bases are TGCGCCAGCAGCCCTGGGACGGGGGTAACCATAGAGACCCAGTACTTC. Translating it yields CASSPGTGVTIETQYF.

The genes are TRBV7-3 and TRBJ2-7; D may be TRBD2 (6 bases). Trimming shortened V by 1 base and J by 1 base, and 11 bases separated the two germline ends. The V gene's germline CDR1 is SGHTA and CDR2 FQGTGA. CDR3 length equals 15 residues. The CDR3 region has the DNA TGTGCCAGCAGCTTAAGCGGGACGCGTTCCTACGAGCAGTACTTC. Its translation: CASSLSGTRSYEQYF.

Here the CDR3 reads CATSRDRRQGAAGNIQYF. Written as DNA, the CDR3 is TGTGCCACCAGCAGAGACCGTCGACAGGGAGCGGCGGGGAACATTCAGTACTTC. This chain links TRBV15 with TRBJ2-4; possible D gene TRBD1, 7 bases. From germline, CDR1 is LNHNV and CDR2 YYDKDF (reference sequence). The CDR3 consists of 18 residues. V was shortened by 0 bases and J by 7 bases, with 22 bases between the two germline ends.

V usage is TRBV7-2 and J usage is TRBJ1-2; no reliable D call. CDR3 length equals 13 residues. The germline V and J ends were trimmed by 4 bases and 0 bases, with 6 bases remaining between them. The germline V gene encodes CDR1 SGHTA and CDR2 FQGNSA. Written as DNA, the CDR3 is TGTGCCAGCAGCTATCAGGCTAACTATGGCTACACCTTC. Encoded protein: CASSYQANYGYTF.

The CDR3 coding sequence is TGTGCCAGCAGTTTACTTGGAAACACCATATATTTT. Its translation is CASSLLGNTIYF. This chain connects TRBV28 to TRBJ1-3; D ambiguous. The CDR3 has 12 residues. The germline gives CDR1 MDHEN, CDR2 SYDVKM. V was clipped by 2 bases and J by 3 bases, with 2 bases between them.

The chain recombines TRBV14 with TRBJ2-2; D is unclear. The CDR3 is made up of 15 amino acids. The V end was cut by 4 bases, the J end by 2 bases, with 11 bases between. Germline lookup yields CDR1 SGHDN and CDR2 FVKESK. CDR3 in amino acids: CASSRTVDNTGELFF. In DNA form, the CDR3 reads TGTGCCAGCAGCCGCACAGTCGACAACACCGGGGAGCTGTTTTTT.

This chain links TRBV7-2 with TRBJ2-3; 8 nucleotides match TRBD2. Germline CDR1 is SGHTA and CDR2 is FQGNSA. The length of the CDR3 is 15 residues. The V and J ends lost 3 bases and 3 bases, in that order; junction bases with no gene match: 5. Written as DNA, the CDR3 is TGTGCCAGCAGCTTCCAAGCGGGGGTTACAGATACGCAGTATTTT. This encodes CASSFQAGVTDTQYF.

The chain has TRBV4-1 and TRBJ2-1; TRBD2 aligns across 9 bases. The germline CDR1 and CDR2 sequences are MGHRA and YSYEKL. This CDR3 comprises 14 residues. The V and J ends lost 4 bases and 4 bases, in that order; junction bases with no gene match: 2. The CDR3 sequence: CASSRTSEYNEQFF. CDR3 DNA: TGCGCCAGCAGCCGGACTAGCGAGTACAATGAGCAGTTCTTC.

The V and J genes are TRBV6-1 and TRBJ2-2; 8 nucleotides agree with TRBD2. J gave up 7 bases and V 2 bases, and 9 bases lay outside the gene matches. The germline V gene has CDR1 MNHNS and CDR2 SASEGT. The CDR3 runs to 16 residues. Here the CDR3 DNA reads TGTGCCAGCAGTGAAATCGAGCGGGAGTTCATCGGGGAGCTGTTTTTT. It is translated as CASSEIEREFIGELFF.

The chain couples TRBV28 to TRBJ2-5; D uncertain. The V end lost 7 bases, the J end lost 3 bases, and 6 bases lay between the germline ends. Germline V gene data show CDR1 as MDHEN and CDR2 as SYDVKM. The CDR3 runs 11 residues. CDR3 nucleotide sequence: TGTGCCAGCACCCACAAAGAGACCCAGTACTTC. Residues: CASTHKETQYF.

This chain links TRBV23-1 with TRBJ2-7; D is uncertain. TRBV23-1 is treated as an ORF (open reading frame) with a function not yet certain. V was clipped by 0 bases and J by 6 bases, with 15 bases between them. The CDR3 extends over 15 amino acids. As DNA, the CDR3 is TGCGCCAGCAGTCAATCTAGCAGTTTGTTCGCCGAGCAGTACTTC. Encoded protein: CASSQSSSLFAEQYF.

This sequence joins TRBV7-6 and TRBJ2-3; 12 bases fit TRBD2. Germline V gene lookup returns CDR1 SGHVS and CDR2 FNYEAQ. The trim removed 5 bases at V and 5 bases at J, leaving 11 bases unmatched. The CDR3 has 17 amino acids. CDR3 region: CASSRRTSGELVDTQYF. CDR3 nucleotides: TGTGCCAGCAGCCGGAGGACTAGCGGGGAGCTGGTAGATACGCAGTATTTT.

This chain uses TRBV18 with TRBJ1-1; 8 bases match TRBD1. The CDR3 runs to 20 residues. Germline V CDR1 and CDR2: KGHSH, LQKENI. V was clipped by 2 bases and J by 2 bases; unmatched bases: 19. The CDR3 DNA reads TGTGCCAGCTCACCATATATGCCCCGGGATGGGGCAGGGGGCAACACTGAAGCTTTCTTT. This translates into CASSPYMPRDGAGGNTEAFF.

The chain employs TRBV7-3 and TRBJ2-3; TRBD2 matches 8 bases. The CDR3 is 15 residues long. Per the germline V gene, CDR1 is SGHTA and CDR2 is FQGTGA. Unmatched junction bases numbered 9, after V lost 4 bases and J lost 6 bases. As DNA, the CDR3 is TGTGCCAGCAGCTCCTCGGGAGGGCCGGCGGATACGCAGTATTTT. Translated: CASSSSGGPADTQYF. The full variable domain, its missing parts supplied by reference TRBV7-3 and TRBJ2-3, is GAGVSQTPSNKVTEKGKYVELRCDPISGHTALYWYRQSLGQGPEFLIYFQGTGAADDSGLPNDRFFAVRPEGSVSTLKIQRTERGDSAVYLCASSSSGGPADTQYFGPGTRLTVL.